These T cell receptor beta chains were read from a single sample in a study of PD-L1 blockade in urothelial cancer. Some clones are missing from TCRdb's copy, which holds only in-frame ones; the method was immunoSEQ multiplex PCR. The sample has around 93,000 clones; roughly 85% are singletons. The material was PBMCs, obtained around atezolizumab (anti-PD-L1) treatment. The receptors were gathered from a man between 70 and 80 years old with urothelial cancer. CDR3s include the opening cysteine and the closing phenylalanine or tryptophan. The D gene is left open where the match is weak. Clone size is not always given. Where it is, it says once, few, many or a class for expanded clones.

V gene	D gene	J gene	clone size	CDR3 DNA	CDR3 protein
TRBV20-1	TRBD1	TRBJ2-4	-	TGCAGTGCCCTAATACAGGGGACTCAGTACTTC	CSALIQGTQYF
TRBV29-1	TRBD2	TRBJ2-3	-	TGCAGCGCCTCCCGGGAGGGAGGGATCACAGATACGCAGTATTTT	CSASREGGITDTQYF
TRBV7-7	TRBD2	TRBJ2-2	-	TGTGCTAGCAGCTCTAGCGGGAGGAATAACACCGGGGAGCTGTTTTTT	CASSSSGRNNTGELFF
TRBV30	-	TRBJ2-7	-	TGTGCCTGGAGTAGGAGACGGAGCTCCTACGAGCAGTACTTC	CAWSRRRSSYEQYF
TRBV19	TRBD1	TRBJ1-2	-	TGTGCCAGTAGCCGGGGACAGGGGGTCGGCTACACCTTC	CASSRGQGVGYTF
TRBV6-5	-	TRBJ2-3	once	TGTGCCAGCAGTTACTCGGGACTAGATACGCAGTATTTT	CASSYSGLDTQYF
TRBV5-6	TRBD1	TRBJ2-1	-	TGTGCCAGCAGCTTGGGGACAGGGACCCGCTACAATGAGCAGTTCTTC	CASSLGTGTRYNEQFF
TRBV9	-	TRBJ2-5	-	TGTGCCAGCAGCGTAGCGGGGGAGAATCAAGAGACCCAGTACTTC	CASSVAGENQETQYF
TRBV6-5	-	TRBJ2-4	-	TGTGCCACCAACACTATACGTGGTGCCAAAAACATTCAGTACTTC	CATNTIRGAKNIQYF
TRBV27	TRBD2	TRBJ2-7	few	TGTGCCAGCGGGGAGGCTAGCGGGAGGAACTACGAGCAGTACTTC	CASGEASGRNYEQYF
TRBV28	TRBD1	TRBJ1-2	once	TGTGCCAGCAGTTTACAACAGGGGGAAAGCTATGGCTACACCTTC	CASSLQQGESYGYTF
TRBV4-1	TRBD1	TRBJ2-7	-	TGCGCCAGCAGCCGAGAACAGGGGGCAGATATCTCCTACGAGCAGTACTTC	CASSREQGADISYEQYF
TRBV27	-	TRBJ2-5	-	TGTGCCAGCAGTTTAACGGTCCAAGAGACCCAGTACTTC	CASSLTVQETQYF
TRBV5-4	-	TRBJ1-6	-	TGTGCCAGCAGCTTGACACAAAATTCACCCCTCCACTTT	CASSLTQNSPLHF
TRBV2	TRBD2	TRBJ2-3	once	TGTGCCAGCAATTCACTAGCGGGGGTGTCAGATACGCAGTATTTT	CASNSLAGVSDTQYF
TRBV5-1	TRBD1	TRBJ1-1	-	TGCGCCAGCAGCTTTGGGACAGGGGGCGCGAACACTGAAGCTTTCTTT	CASSFGTGGANTEAFF
TRBV6-5	-	TRBJ1-2	-	TGTGCCAGCAGTTACGGGGGGAGAGGCTACACCTTC	CASSYGGRGYTF
TRBV19	-	TRBJ2-2	few	TGTGCCAGTAGTATTCCCACGAACACCGGGGAGCTGTTTTTT	CASSIPTNTGELFF
TRBV2	-	TRBJ1-4	-	TGTGCCAGCAGCCGGGGAGAGGTTTTTAATGAAAAACTGTTTTTT	CASSRGEVFNEKLFF
TRBV30	-	TRBJ1-6	-	TGTGCCTGGAGTGTATGGGGAGGGGACCCACCCCTCCACTTT	CAWSVWGGDPPLHF
TRBV5-1	TRBD2	TRBJ2-3	few	TGCGCCAGCAGCTCGGGACTAGCGGGAGAAGGAGATACGCAGTATTTT	CASSSGLAGEGDTQYF
TRBV7-2	-	TRBJ2-1	-	TGTGCCAGCAGCTTAAATCCGCCAGACGGGAGCCAGGTGGATGAGCAGTTCTTC	CASSLNPPDGSQVDEQFF
TRBV19	-	TRBJ2-2	-	TGTGCCAGTCGTTCGCGGGGGCCCACCGGGGAGCTGTTTTTT	CASRSRGPTGELFF
TRBV18	TRBD1	TRBJ2-1	-	TGTGCCAGCTCACCAAAGACAGGGGACGGCGAGCAGTTCTTC	CASSPKTGDGEQFF
TRBV27	-	TRBJ2-7	-	TGTGCCAGCAGTTTATCGAAGACAGCCCCGTTCTCCTACGAGCAGTACTTC	CASSLSKTAPFSYEQYF
TRBV5-1	TRBD1	TRBJ2-5	-	TGCGCCAGCAGCTTGCATCCAGGACAGGAAGAGACCCAGTACTTC	CASSLHPGQEETQYF
TRBV7-7	TRBD1	TRBJ2-5	-	TGTGCCAGCAGCTTGGGACAGGAGGAGACCCAGTACTTC	CASSLGQEETQYF
TRBV25-1	TRBD1	TRBJ2-7	-	TGTGCCAGCAGTGAAGGACAGGGGGTCTACGAGCAGTACTTC	CASSEGQGVYEQYF
TRBV18	TRBD2	TRBJ2-5	-	TGTGCCAGCTCACCGGGCGCGGGGGAAGAGACCCAGTACTTC	CASSPGAGEETQYF
TRBV11-3	-	TRBJ2-1	-	TGTGCCAGCAGCCACAGGAGAAATGAGCAGTTCTTC	CASSHRRNEQFF
TRBV27	TRBD1	TRBJ1-1	-	TGTGCCAGCAGTCCCCTAGCGACAGGGGGCTTCTCTGAAGCTTTCTTT	CASSPLATGGFSEAFF
TRBV4-3	-	TRBJ1-1	-	TGCGCCAGCAGCCAAGCCAGGCACACTGAAGCTTTCTTT	CASSQARHTEAFF
TRBV5-8	-	TRBJ2-7	-	TGTGCCAGCAGTTCACAGGTACAGAACGAGCAGTACTTC	CASSSQVQNEQYF
TRBV27	TRBD2	TRBJ2-2	-	TGTGCCAGCAGTCCGCGGACTAGCGGGAGCGTCGCCGGGGAGCTGTTTTTT	CASSPRTSGSVAGELFF
TRBV7-6	TRBD1	TRBJ1-1	-	TGTGCCAGCAGTTCCGGGACAGGGTTCACTGAAGCTTTCTTT	CASSSGTGFTEAFF
TRBV5-1	-	TRBJ2-3	-	TGCGCCAGCAGCTTAACGGCGGCCGGCACAGATACGCAGTATTTT	CASSLTAAGTDTQYF
TRBV7-2	-	TRBJ2-7	-	TGTGCCAGCAGCTTAGCTTACGGGGGAGTCTACGAGCAGTACTTC	CASSLAYGGVYEQYF
TRBV19	TRBD1	TRBJ1-1	-	TGTGCCAGTAGTTCTGACAGGGTTACAGTAGCTGAAGCTTTCTTT	CASSSDRVTVAEAFF
TRBV11-3	-	TRBJ2-5	-	TGTGCCAGCAGCCTTTCGGAAGAGACCCAGTACTTC	CASSLSEETQYF
TRBV12-2	-	TRBJ2-7	-	TGTGCAAGTCGGGGGACAGGGCCAAGCTCCTACGAGCAGTACTTC	CASRGTGPSSYEQYF
TRBV27	-	TRBJ2-1	-	TGTGCCAGCAGTTTATCGGTGCTGAGCTCCTACAATGAGCAGTTCTTC	CASSLSVLSSYNEQFF